This T cell receptor beta chain was sequenced for a study of cytomegalovirus exposure and HLA in healthy donors. General observations from the study: Earlier analysis found most TCR beta V segments productive about 87% or about 30% of the time. Confirmation was obtained in vitro that a few CMV-associated chains are specific for CMV antigens.

V lost 4 bases and J lost 4, with 14 bases in between. The CDR3 is 14 residues long. Germline CDR1 reads MNHEY; CDR2 reads SMNVEV (reference sequence). Researchers ran the PCR with 60 Vbeta and 13 Jbeta primers. Original methodology: Counted up in a later analysis, unique TCR beta chains came to some 80 million, with some 11 million shared. Generated by immunoSEQ multiplex PCR, the TCRdb table keeps only in-frame clones and is missing some. From that table come the V and J calls and clone size; the DNA was used to work out D and trimming. The table has some 150,000 clones, roughly 80% seen once; the top ten hold roughly an eighth. This clone was seen a single time. What it binds is unknown.

The chain is built from TRBV27 and TRBJ2-7; maybe TRBD1 (5 bases). The receptor was derived from a woman in her 50s in good health and CMV-seronegative. The sample consisted of PBMCs. This chain's CDR3 is CASSSTGSLYEQYF. The CDR3 DNA is TGTGCCAGCAGTTCTACAGGCTCCCTTTACGAGCAGTACTTC.